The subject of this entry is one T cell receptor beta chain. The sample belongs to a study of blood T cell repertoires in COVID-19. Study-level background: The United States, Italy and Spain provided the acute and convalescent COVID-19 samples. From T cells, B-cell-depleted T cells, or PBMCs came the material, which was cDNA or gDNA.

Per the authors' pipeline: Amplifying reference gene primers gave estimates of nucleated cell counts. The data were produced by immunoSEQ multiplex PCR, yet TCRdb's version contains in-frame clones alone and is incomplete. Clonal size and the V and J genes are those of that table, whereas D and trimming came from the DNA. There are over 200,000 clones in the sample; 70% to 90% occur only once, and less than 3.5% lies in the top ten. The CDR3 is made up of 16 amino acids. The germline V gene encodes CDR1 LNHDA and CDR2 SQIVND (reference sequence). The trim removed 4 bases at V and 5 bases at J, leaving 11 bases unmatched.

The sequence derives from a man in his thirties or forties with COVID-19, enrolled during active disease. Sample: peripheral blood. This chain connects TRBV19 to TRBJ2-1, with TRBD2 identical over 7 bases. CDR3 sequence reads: CASSKIRGVGDNEQFF. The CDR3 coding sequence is TGTGCCAGTAGTAAAATACGGGGGGTGGGAGACAATGAGCAGTTCTTC.